This is a list of T cell receptor beta chains from one sample in a study of OX40 agonist ivuxolimab in advanced cancers. Sequencing was performed with immunoSEQ multiplex PCR; in TCRdb, only in-frame clones are kept and a portion is missing. The sample includes tens of thousands of clones, about 88% of them seen just once. The material was CD4+ or CD8+ T cells sorted from blood, obtained in a trial of the OX40 agonist ivuxolimab. The source is an adult with an advanced solid tumor such as melanoma, head and neck, liver or kidney cancer. The CDR3 runs from the conserved cysteine through the conserved F or W. D genes are given only for firm matches. For some rows the clone size is stated as once, few or many, or as a class when expanded; others skip it.

- | TRBJ1-1 | TRBV19 | - | CASSKGSRAPSLNTEAFF | TGTGCCAGTAGTAAGGGGTCGAGGGCGCCATCATTGAACACTGAAGCTTTCTTT
- | TRBJ2-6 | TRBV5-8 | - | CASSLRHRLSGANVLTF | TGTGCCAGCAGCTTGAGGCACAGGCTCTCTGGGGCCAACGTCCTGACTTTC
few | TRBJ1-5 | TRBV7-8 | - | CASSRAQGQGQPQHF | TGTGCCAGCAGCCGCGCCCAGGGGCAGGGCCAGCCCCAGCATTTT
- | TRBJ2-2 | TRBV19 | TRBD2 | CASSEGRVTGELFF | TGTGCCAGTAGTGAGGGGAGGGTCACCGGGGAGCTGTTTTTT
- | TRBJ2-2 | TRBV11-2 | TRBD2 | CASSRTSGSVGELFF | TGTGCCAGCAGCCGGACTAGCGGGAGTGTCGGGGAGCTGTTTTTT
- | TRBJ1-1 | TRBV23-1 | TRBD1 | CASSHFTGVNTEAFF | TGCGCCAGCAGTCACTTTACAGGGGTGAACACTGAAGCTTTCTTT
- | TRBJ1-6 | TRBV29-1 | - | CSASEGFGSPLHF | TGCAGCGCCTCCGAGGGTTTCGGCTCACCCCTCCACTTT
- | TRBJ2-3 | TRBV18 | - | CASSTLISTDTQYF | TGTGCCAGCTCAACCCTGATTAGCACAGATACGCAGTATTTT
- | TRBJ2-3 | TRBV14 | - | CASSLIGGESTDTQYF | TGTGCCAGCAGCTTAATAGGAGGAGAGAGCACAGATACGCAGTATTTT
- | TRBJ2-1 | TRBV19 | - | CASSSLRSGSYNEQFF | TGTGCCAGTAGTTCCCTGCGGAGTGGCTCCTACAATGAGCAGTTCTTC
- | TRBJ1-4 | TRBV29-1 | - | CSVKKATNEKLFF | TGCAGCGTTAAGAAGGCAACTAATGAAAAACTGTTTTTT
once | TRBJ2-3 | TRBV7-6 | TRBD2 | CASSAGTSNTQYF | TGTGCCAGCAGCGCCGGGACTAGCAATACGCAGTATTTT
- | TRBJ2-3 | TRBV11-2 | - | CASSLRADTQYF | TGTGCCAGCAGCTTACGTGCAGATACGCAGTATTTT
- | TRBJ2-7 | TRBV5-8 | - | CASSSDTYGQYF | TGTGCCAGCAGCTCGGACACTTACGGGCAGTACTTC
- | TRBJ1-2 | TRBV5-1 | TRBD1 | CASIPQPGTGGYGYTF | TGCGCCAGCATCCCACAACCCGGGACAGGGGGCTATGGCTACACCTTC
- | TRBJ1-3 | TRBV7-8 | - | CASKPGGRNTIYF | TGTGCCAGCAAACCGGGTGGGAGAAACACCATATATTTT
- | TRBJ2-1 | TRBV6-6 | TRBD2 | CASSYSSGSGNEQFF | TGTGCCAGCAGTTACAGTAGCGGGAGTGGGAATGAGCAGTTCTTC
- | TRBJ2-7 | TRBV6-5 | - | CASSQSTGGTYEQYF | TGTGCCAGCAGCCAAAGTACTGGAGGGACTTACGAGCAGTACTTC
- | TRBJ1-5 | TRBV18 | - | CASSPSSNQPQHF | TGTGCCAGCTCACCTAGTAGCAATCAGCCCCAGCATTTT
- | TRBJ2-3 | TRBV7-8 | TRBD2 | CASSLSTSGSTDTQYF | TGTGCCAGCAGCTTAAGCACTAGCGGTAGCACAGATACGCAGTATTTT
- | TRBJ1-2 | TRBV2 | - | CASSSQAHYGYTF | TGTGCCAGCAGTTCCCAGGCCCACTATGGCTACACCTTC
few | TRBJ1-1 | TRBV5-4 | TRBD1 | CASTSGGRNTEAFF | TGTGCCAGCACTTCAGGGGGGAGGAACACTGAAGCTTTCTTT
- | TRBJ1-1 | TRBV6-6 | - | CASSYSTGRDTEAFF | TGTGCCAGCAGTTACTCCACAGGGCGAGACACTGAAGCTTTCTTT
- | TRBJ2-4 | TRBV4-3 | - | CASSQDSPRAGKNIQYF | TGCGCCAGCAGCCAAGATTCCCCCCGGGCTGGCAAAAACATTCAGTACTTC
few | TRBJ1-2 | TRBV7-2 | - | CASSQSPGLYGYTF | TGTGCCAGCAGCCAGTCGCCGGGACTCTATGGCTACACCTTC
- | TRBJ2-2 | TRBV19 | - | CASNMQVGELFF | TGTGCCAGTAACATGCAAGTCGGGGAGCTGTTTTTT
once | TRBJ2-7 | TRBV5-1 | - | CASSWYMVSYYEQYF | TGCGCCAGCAGCTGGTATATGGTTTCCTACTACGAGCAGTACTTC
once | TRBJ2-7 | TRBV18 | TRBD2 | CASSPGGLAATYEQYF | TGTGCCAGCTCACCCGGGGGACTAGCGGCCACCTACGAGCAGTACTTC
once | TRBJ1-4 | TRBV5-1 | - | CASSLNRGLGEKLFF | TGCGCCAGCAGCTTGAACAGAGGCCTGGGAGAAAAACTGTTTTTT
- | TRBJ2-7 | TRBV27 | - | CASSLRGEQYF | TGTGCCAGCAGTCTCAGGGGTGAGCAGTACTTC
- | TRBJ1-3 | TRBV18 | - | CASSPSTGKTGNTIYF | TGTGCCAGCTCACCCTCGACAGGAAAGACTGGAAACACCATATATTTT
- | TRBJ2-1 | TRBV11-2 | - | CASSISYGSQRSLF | TGTGCCAGCAGCATATCTTACGGCTCACAACGCTCGCTCTTC
- | TRBJ2-7 | TRBV5-4 | TRBD2 | CASSLGLAGLYEQYF | TGTGCCAGCAGCTTGGGACTAGCGGGACTCTACGAGCAGTACTTC
- | TRBJ2-3 | TRBV14 | - | CASSPRDTQYF | TGTGCCAGCAGCCCACGGGATACGCAGTATTTT
- | TRBJ2-1 | TRBV5-1 | - | CASSNGQSYNEQFF | TGCGCCAGCAGTAACGGACAGTCCTACAATGAGCAGTTCTTC
- | TRBJ2-1 | TRBV28 | - | CASLGSSYNEQFF | TGTGCCAGCCTCGGGAGCTCCTACAATGAGCAGTTCTTC
- | TRBJ2-1 | TRBV5-1 | - | CASSLAGGGGLNEQFF | TGCGCCAGCAGCTTGGCCGGAGGTGGTGGGTTAAATGAGCAGTTCTTC
- | TRBJ2-1 | TRBV15 | TRBD2 | CATSPRGTSSDEQFF | TGTGCCACCAGCCCCCGAGGGACTAGCTCCGATGAGCAGTTCTTC
- | TRBJ1-2 | TRBV5-1 | - | CASSLGELAGYTF | TGCGCCAGCAGCCTCGGAGAGTTAGCCGGCTACACCTTC
- | TRBJ1-6 | TRBV5-1 | TRBD1 | CASSTGQGNSPLHF | TGCGCCAGCAGCACGGGACAGGGCAATTCACCCCTCCACTTT
- | TRBJ1-6 | TRBV30 | - | CAWSVRRGRSPLHF | TGTGCCTGGAGTGTCCGGCGAGGGCGTTCACCCCTCCACTTT
- | TRBJ1-1 | TRBV5-6 | TRBD1 | CASTLPGTGDTEAFF | TGTGCCAGCACCCTCCCCGGGACAGGGGACACTGAAGCTTTCTTT
- | TRBJ2-2 | TRBV19 | TRBD2 | CASSIYSGSYDTGELFF | TGTGCCAGTAGTATCTATAGCGGGAGTTACGACACCGGGGAGCTGTTTTTT
- | TRBJ2-2 | TRBV9 | TRBD2 | CASSVVLAGNTGELFF | TGTGCCAGCAGCGTAGTACTAGCGGGGAACACCGGGGAGCTGTTTTTT
- | TRBJ1-6 | TRBV2 | TRBD1 | CASSPKTGNSPLHF | TGTGCCAGCAGTCCTAAGACAGGGAATTCACCCCTCCACTTT
- | TRBJ1-4 | TRBV6-6 | TRBD1 | CASSYRQGLNEKLFF | TGTGCCAGCAGTTATCGACAGGGGCTTAATGAAAAACTGTTTTTT
- | TRBJ2-7 | TRBV7-6 | - | CASSARPGPMVGEQYF | TGTGCCAGCAGCGCCCGCCCAGGTCCGATGGTTGGTGAGCAGTACTTC
once | TRBJ1-4 | TRBV11-2 | TRBD1 | CASSLATGGNEKLFF | TGTGCCAGCAGCTTAGCGACAGGGGGAAATGAAAAACTGTTTTTT
- | TRBJ1-4 | TRBV5-1 | - | CASSSRPSATNEKLFF | TGCGCCAGCAGCTCACGACCCTCTGCAACTAATGAAAAACTGTTTTTT
- | TRBJ2-5 | TRBV5-1 | TRBD1 | CASSLTGTGGAFETQYF | TGCGCCAGCAGCCTTACCGGGACAGGGGGCGCCTTTGAGACCCAGTACTTC
- | TRBJ1-2 | TRBV13 | - | CASSLSLVRTDYTF | TGTGCCAGCAGCTTAAGTCTTGTCAGAACGGACTACACCTTC
- | TRBJ2-5 | TRBV7-9 | - | CASRPTGVETQYF | TGTGCCAGCAGACCAACGGGGGTAGAGACCCAGTACTTC
- | TRBJ1-1 | TRBV5-1 | TRBD1 | CASSFRGMGASRGTEAFF | TGCGCCAGCAGCTTCAGGGGGATGGGGGCGTCACGGGGCACTGAAGCTTTCTTT
- | TRBJ1-3 | TRBV9 | - | CASSDWGRWGSGNTIYF | TGTGCCAGCAGCGACTGGGGCAGGTGGGGCTCTGGAAACACCATATATTTT
- | TRBJ2-1 | TRBV19 | TRBD2 | CASSTRKLGTSGKNEQFF | TGTGCCAGTAGTACAAGAAAACTAGGGACTAGCGGGAAAAATGAGCAGTTCTTC
once | TRBJ2-1 | TRBV9 | - | CASSVTGRSYNEQFF | TGTGCCAGCAGCGTGACAGGGAGGAGCTACAATGAGCAGTTCTTC